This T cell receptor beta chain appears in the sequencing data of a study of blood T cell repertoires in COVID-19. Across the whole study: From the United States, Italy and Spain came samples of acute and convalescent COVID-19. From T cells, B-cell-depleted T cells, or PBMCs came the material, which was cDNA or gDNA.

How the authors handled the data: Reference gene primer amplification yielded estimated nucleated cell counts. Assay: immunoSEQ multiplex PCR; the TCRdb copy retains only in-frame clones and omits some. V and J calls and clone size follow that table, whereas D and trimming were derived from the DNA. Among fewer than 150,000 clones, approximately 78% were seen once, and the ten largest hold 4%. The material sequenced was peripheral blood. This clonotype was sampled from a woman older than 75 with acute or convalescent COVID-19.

The CDR3 sequence: CASRRRDRVPNYGYTF. The CDR3 DNA reads TGTGCCAGCAGACGTCGGGACAGGGTTCCTAACTATGGCTACACCTTC. The rearrangement joins TRBV2 to TRBJ1-2; 9 bases match TRBD1. The V gene's germline CDR1 is SNHLY and CDR2 FYNNEI. Trimming took 6 bases from V and 0 from J; bases not matched to a gene: 8. The CDR3 has 16 amino acids.